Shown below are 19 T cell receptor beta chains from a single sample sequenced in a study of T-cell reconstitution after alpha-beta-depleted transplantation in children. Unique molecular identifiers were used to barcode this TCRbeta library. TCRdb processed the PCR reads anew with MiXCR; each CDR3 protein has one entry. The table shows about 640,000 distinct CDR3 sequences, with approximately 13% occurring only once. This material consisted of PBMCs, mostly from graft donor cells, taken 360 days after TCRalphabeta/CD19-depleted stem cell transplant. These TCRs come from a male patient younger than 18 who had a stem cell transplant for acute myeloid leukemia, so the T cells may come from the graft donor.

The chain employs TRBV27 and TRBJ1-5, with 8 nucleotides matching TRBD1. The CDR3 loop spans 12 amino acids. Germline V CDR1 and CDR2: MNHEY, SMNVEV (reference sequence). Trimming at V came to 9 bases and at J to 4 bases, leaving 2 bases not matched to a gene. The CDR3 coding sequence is TGTGCCAGGACAGGGGAGAATCAGCCCCAGCATTTT. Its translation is CARTGENQPQHF.

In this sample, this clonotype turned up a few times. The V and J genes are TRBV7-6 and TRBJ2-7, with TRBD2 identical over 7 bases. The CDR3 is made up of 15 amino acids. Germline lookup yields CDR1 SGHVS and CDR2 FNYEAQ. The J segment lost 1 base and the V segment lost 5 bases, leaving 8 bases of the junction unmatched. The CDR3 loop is CASSHASGASYEQYF. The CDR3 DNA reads TGTGCCAGCAGCCACGCCAGCGGGGCTTCCTACGAGCAGTACTTC. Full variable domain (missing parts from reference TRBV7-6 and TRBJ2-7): GAGVSQSPRYKVTKRGQDVALRCDPISGHVSLYWYRQALGQGPEFLTYFNYEAQQDKSGLPNDRFSAERPEGSISTLTIQRTEQRDSAMYRCASSHASGASYEQYFGPGTRLTVT.

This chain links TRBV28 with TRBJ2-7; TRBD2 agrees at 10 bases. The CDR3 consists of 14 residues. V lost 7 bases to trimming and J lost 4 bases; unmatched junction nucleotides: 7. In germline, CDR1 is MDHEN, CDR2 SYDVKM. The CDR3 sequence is CASTYSGRMYEQYF. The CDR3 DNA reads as TGTGCCAGCACCTATAGCGGGAGGATGTACGAGCAGTACTTC.

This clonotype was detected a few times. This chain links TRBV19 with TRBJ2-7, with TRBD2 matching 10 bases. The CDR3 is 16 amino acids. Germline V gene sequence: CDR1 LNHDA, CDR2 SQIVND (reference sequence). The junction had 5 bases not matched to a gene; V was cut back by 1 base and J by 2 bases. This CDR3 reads CASSIGNSGRTYEQYF. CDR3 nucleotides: TGTGCCAGTAGTATAGGAAATAGCGGGAGGACCTACGAGCAGTACTTC.

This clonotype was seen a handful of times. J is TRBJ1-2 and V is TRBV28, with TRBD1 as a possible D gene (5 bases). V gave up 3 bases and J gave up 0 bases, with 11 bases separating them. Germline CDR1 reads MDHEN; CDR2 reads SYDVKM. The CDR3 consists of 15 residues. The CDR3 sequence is CASSFFGTPNYGYTF. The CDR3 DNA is TGTGCCAGCAGTTTCTTCGGGACTCCTAACTATGGCTACACCTTC.

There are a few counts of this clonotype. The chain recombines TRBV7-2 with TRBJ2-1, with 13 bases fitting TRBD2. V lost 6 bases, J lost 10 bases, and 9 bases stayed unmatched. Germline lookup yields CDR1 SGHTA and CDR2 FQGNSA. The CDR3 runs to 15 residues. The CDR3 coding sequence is TGTGCCAGCAGGGAAGGACTAGCGGGAGTGAGGGAGCAGTTCTTC. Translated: CASREGLAGVREQFF.

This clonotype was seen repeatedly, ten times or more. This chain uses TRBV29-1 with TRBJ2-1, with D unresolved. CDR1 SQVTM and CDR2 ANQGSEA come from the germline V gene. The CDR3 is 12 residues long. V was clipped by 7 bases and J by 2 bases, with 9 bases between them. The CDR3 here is CSASNPYNEQFF. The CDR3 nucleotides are TGCAGCGCTTCGAACCCCTACAATGAGCAGTTCTTC.

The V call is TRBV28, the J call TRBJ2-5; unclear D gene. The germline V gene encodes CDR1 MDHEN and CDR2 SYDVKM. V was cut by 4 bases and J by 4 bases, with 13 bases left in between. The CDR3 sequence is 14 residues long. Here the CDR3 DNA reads TGTGCCAGCAGTTCGGGCCTCTACGCAGAGACCCAGTACTTC. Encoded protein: CASSSGLYAETQYF. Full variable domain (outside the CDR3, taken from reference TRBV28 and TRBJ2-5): DVKVTQSSRYLVKRTGEKVFLECVQDMDHENMFWYRQDPGLGLRLIYFSYDVKMKEKGDIPEGYSVSREKKERFSLILESASTNQTSMYLCASSSGLYAETQYFGPGTRLLVL.

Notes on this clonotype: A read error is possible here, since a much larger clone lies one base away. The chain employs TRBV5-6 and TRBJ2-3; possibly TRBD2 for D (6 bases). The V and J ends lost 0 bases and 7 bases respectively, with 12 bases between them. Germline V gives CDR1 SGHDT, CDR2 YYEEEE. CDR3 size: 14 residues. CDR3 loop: CASSLGDSKYTQYF. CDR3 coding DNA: TGTGCCAGCAGCTTGGGGGACTCCAAATATACGCAGTATTTT.

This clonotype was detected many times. The CDR3, as DNA: TGTGCCAGCAGCGTGTCACGAGTTATGGCCGGGGAGCTGTTTTTT. This codes for CASSVSRVMAGELFF. The chain couples TRBV2 to TRBJ2-2, with D unclear. The CDR3 is made up of 15 amino acids. V shed 6 bases and J shed 6 bases, with 17 bases lying between them. CDR1 SNHLY and CDR2 FYNNEI come from the germline V gene.

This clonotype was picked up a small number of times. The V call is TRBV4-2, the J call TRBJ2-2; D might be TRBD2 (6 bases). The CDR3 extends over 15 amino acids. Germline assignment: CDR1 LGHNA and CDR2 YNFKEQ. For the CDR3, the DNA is TGTGCGAACAAAAAGAGGCCGCGAGCGGGCGGGGAGCTGTTTTTT. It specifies CANKKRPRAGGELFF.

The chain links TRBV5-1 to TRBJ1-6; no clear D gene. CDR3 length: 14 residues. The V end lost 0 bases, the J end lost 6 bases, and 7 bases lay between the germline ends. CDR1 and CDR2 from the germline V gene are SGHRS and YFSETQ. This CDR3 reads CASSLGWGNSPLHF. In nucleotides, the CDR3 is TGCGCCAGCAGCTTGGGCTGGGGTAATTCACCCCTCCACTTT.

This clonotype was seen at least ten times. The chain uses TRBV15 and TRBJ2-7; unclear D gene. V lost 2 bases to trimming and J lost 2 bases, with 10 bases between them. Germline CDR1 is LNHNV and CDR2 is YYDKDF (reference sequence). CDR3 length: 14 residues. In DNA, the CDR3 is TGTGCCACCAGCAGAACCCTAACCACCTACGAGCAGTACTTC. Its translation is CATSRTLTTYEQYF.

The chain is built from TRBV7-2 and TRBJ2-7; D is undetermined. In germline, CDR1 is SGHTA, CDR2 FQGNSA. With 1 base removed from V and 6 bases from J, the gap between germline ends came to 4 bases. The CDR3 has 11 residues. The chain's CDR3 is CASSLVSEQYF. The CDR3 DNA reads TGTGCCAGCAGCTTAGTCTCCGAGCAGTACTTC.

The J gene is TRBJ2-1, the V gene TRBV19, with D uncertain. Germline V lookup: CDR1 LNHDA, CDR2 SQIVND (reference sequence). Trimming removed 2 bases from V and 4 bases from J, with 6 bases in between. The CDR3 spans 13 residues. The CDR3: CASSISLYNEQFF. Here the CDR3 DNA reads TGTGCCAGTAGTATAAGTCTTTACAATGAGCAGTTCTTC.

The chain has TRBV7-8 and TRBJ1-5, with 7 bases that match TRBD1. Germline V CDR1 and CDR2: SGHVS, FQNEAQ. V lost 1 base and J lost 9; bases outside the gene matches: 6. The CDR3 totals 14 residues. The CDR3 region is CASSLVQGQSPQHF. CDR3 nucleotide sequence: TGTGCCAGCAGCTTAGTACAGGGGCAGTCGCCCCAGCATTTT.

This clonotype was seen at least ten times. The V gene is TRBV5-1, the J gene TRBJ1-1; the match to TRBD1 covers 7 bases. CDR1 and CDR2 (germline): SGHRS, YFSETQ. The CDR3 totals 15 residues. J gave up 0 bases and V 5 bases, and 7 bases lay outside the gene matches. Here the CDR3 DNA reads TGCGCCAGCAGTCAGGGGACAGCCCTGAACACTGAAGCTTTCTTT. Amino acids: CASSQGTALNTEAFF.

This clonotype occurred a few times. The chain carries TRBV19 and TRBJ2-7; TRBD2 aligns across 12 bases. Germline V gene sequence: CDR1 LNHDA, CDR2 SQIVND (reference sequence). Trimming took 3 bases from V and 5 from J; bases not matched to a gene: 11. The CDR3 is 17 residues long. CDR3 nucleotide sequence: TGTGCCAGTAGTATCGCCGTGCTAGCGGGAGGGCCCCACGAGCAGTACTTC. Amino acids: CASSIAVLAGGPHEQYF.

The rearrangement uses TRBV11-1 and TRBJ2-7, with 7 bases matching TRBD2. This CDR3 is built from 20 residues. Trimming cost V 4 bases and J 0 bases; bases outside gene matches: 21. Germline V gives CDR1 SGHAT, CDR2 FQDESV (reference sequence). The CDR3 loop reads CASSYAVGLAARFPSYEQYF. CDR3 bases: TGTGCCAGCAGCTACGCGGTGGGGCTAGCGGCACGGTTTCCCTCCTACGAGCAGTACTTC.